This T cell receptor (beta chain) was captured by sequencing in a study of blood T cell repertoires in COVID-19. About the study: Material from acute and convalescent COVID-19 was sourced from the United States, Italy and Spain. From T cells, B-cell-depleted T cells, or PBMCs came the material, which was cDNA or gDNA.

This clone was observed once. Original data processing: Counts of nucleated cells, estimated from reference gene primer amplification, were obtained. Measured with immunoSEQ multiplex PCR; TCRdb has only the in-frame clones, and not every one. V, J and clone size are those of that table, while D and trimming were read from the DNA. This sample carries 100,000 to 150,000 clones, around 82% of them seen once, and the ten largest clones take around 10%. Trimming removed 5 bases from V and 2 bases from J, with 16 bases in between. CDR3 length: 15 amino acids. Germline V gene data show CDR1 as SGHVS and CDR2 as FQNEAQ.

This TCR came from a human donor in a cohort sampled during active COVID-19. This chain connects TRBV7-8 to TRBJ2-7, with TRBD1 as a possible D gene (6 bases). Sequencing was done on a sample of peripheral blood. CDR3 protein: CASSPRTDSPYEQYF. The CDR3, as DNA: TGTGCCAGCAGCCCCCGGACAGATTCCCCCTACGAGCAGTACTTC. The full variable domain, completed using reference TRBV7-8 and TRBJ2-7, is GAGVSQSPRYKVAKRGQDVALRCDPISGHVSLFWYQQALGQGPEFLTYFQNEAQLDKSGLPSDRFFAERPEGSVSTLKIQRTQQEDSAVYLCASSPRTDSPYEQYFGPGTRLTVT.